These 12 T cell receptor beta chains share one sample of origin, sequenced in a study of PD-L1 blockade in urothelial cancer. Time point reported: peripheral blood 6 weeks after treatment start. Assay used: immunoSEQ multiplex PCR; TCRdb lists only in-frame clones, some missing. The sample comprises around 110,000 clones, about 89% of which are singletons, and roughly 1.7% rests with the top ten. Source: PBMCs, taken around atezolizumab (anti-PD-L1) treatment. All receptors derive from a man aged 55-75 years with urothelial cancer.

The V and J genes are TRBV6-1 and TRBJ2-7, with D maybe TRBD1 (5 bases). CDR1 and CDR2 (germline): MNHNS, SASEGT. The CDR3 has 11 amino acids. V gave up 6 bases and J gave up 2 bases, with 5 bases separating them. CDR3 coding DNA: TGTGCCAGCAGAGGGGCCTACGAGCAGTACTTC. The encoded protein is CASRGAYEQYF.

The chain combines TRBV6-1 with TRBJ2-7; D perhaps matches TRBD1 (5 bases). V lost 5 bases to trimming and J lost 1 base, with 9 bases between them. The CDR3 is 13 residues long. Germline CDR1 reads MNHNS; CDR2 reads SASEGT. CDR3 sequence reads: CASSKGKSYEQYF. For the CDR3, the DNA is TGTGCCAGCAGTAAGGGGAAATCCTACGAGCAGTACTTC.

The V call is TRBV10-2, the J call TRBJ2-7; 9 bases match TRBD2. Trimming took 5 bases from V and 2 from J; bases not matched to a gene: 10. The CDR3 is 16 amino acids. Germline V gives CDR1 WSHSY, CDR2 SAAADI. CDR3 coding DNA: TGCGCCAGCAGTCACCAAAATAGCGGGAGTCCCTACGAGCAGTACTTC. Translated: CASSHQNSGSPYEQYF.

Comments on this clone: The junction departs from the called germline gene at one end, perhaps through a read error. DNA of the CDR3: TGTGCCAGCAGTTTAACCTACGCCCCCAGGGGTGGTGATATGCAGTATTTT. The encoded protein is CASSLTYAPRGGDMQYF. The rearrangement uses TRBV27 and TRBJ2-3; a possible D gene is TRBD1 (6 bases). The CDR3 runs 17 residues. Germline values: CDR1 MNHEY, CDR2 SMNVEV (reference sequence).

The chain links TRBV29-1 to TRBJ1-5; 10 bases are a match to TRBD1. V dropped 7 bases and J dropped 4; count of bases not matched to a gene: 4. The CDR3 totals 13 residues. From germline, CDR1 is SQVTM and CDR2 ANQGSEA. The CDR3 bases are TGCAGCGCCCGGACAGGGGGAAATCAGCCCCAGCATTTT. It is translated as CSARTGGNQPQHF.

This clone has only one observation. This CDR3 is CASSGGSRDRGIYGYTF. The CDR3 DNA reads as TGTGCCAGTAGTGGGGGAAGCCGGGACAGGGGAATCTATGGCTACACCTTC. The chain uses TRBV19 and TRBJ1-2, with 10 nucleotides matching TRBD1. From germline, CDR1 is LNHDA and CDR2 SQIVND (reference sequence). V lost 5 bases to trimming and J lost 4 bases; unmatched junction nucleotides: 13. The CDR3 is 17 amino acids.

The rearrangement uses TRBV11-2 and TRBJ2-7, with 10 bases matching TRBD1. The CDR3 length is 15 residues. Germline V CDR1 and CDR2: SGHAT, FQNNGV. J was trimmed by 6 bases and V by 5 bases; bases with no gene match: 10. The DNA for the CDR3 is TGTGCCAGCAGCCAGGGGGGGACAGGGGTACGCGAGCAGTACTTC. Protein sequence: CASSQGGTGVREQYF.

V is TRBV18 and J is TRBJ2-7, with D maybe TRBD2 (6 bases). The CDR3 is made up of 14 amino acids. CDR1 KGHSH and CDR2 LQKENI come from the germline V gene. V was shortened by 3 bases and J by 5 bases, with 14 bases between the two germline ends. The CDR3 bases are TGTGCCAGCTCACCGGGGGGTAGGGGCCACGAGCAGTACTTC. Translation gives CASSPGGRGHEQYF.

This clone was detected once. The CDR3 coding sequence is TGTGCCAGCACTATAGGGACACCAGATTACAATGAGCAGTTCTTC. It yields the protein CASTIGTPDYNEQFF. J is TRBJ2-1 and V is TRBV27; possibly TRBD1 for D (6 bases). Trimming stripped 7 bases from V and 4 bases from J, with 17 bases between. The CDR3 covers 15 residues. The germline CDR1 and CDR2 sequences are MNHEY and SMNVEV (reference sequence).

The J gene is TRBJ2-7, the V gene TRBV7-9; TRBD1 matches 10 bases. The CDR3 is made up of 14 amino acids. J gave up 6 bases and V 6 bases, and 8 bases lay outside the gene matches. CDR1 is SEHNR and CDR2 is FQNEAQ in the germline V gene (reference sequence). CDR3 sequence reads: CASSFWDRGREQYF. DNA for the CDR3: TGTGCCAGCAGTTTTTGGGACAGGGGACGCGAGCAGTACTTC.

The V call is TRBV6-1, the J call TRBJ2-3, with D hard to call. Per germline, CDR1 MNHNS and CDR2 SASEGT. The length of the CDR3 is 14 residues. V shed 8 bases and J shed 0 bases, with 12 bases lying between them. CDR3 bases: TGTGCCAGCTTAGCCCCTCCTAGCACAGATACGCAGTATTTT. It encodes CASLAPPSTDTQYF.

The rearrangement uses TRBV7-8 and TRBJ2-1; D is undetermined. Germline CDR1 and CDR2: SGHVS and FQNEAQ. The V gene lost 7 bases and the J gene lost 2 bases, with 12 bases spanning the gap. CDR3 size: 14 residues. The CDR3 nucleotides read TGTGCCAGCACTACCCGGGTCCCCTACAATGAGCAGTTCTTC. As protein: CASTTRVPYNEQFF.